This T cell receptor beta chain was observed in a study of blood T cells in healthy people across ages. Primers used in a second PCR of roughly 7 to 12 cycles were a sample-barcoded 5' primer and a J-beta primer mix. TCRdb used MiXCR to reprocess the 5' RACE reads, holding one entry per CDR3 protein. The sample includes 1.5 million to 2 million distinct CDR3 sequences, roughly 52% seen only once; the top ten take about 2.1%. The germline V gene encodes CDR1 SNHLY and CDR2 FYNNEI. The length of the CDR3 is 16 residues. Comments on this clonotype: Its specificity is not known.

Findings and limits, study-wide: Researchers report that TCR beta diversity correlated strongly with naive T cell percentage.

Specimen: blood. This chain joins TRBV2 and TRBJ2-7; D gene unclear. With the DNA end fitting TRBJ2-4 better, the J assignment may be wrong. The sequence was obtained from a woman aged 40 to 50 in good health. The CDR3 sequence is CASSGRAVIPKNIQYF. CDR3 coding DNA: TGTGCCAGCAGTGGAAGGGCAGTCATCCCCAAAAACATTCAGTACTTC.